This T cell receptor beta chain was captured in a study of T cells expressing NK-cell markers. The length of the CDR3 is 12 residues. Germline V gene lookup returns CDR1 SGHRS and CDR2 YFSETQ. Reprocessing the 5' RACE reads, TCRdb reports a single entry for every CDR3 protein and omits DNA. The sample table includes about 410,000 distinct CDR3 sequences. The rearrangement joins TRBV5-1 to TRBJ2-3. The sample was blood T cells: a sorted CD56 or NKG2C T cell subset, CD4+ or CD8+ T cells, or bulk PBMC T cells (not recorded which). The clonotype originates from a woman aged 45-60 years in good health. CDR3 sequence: CASSATGDTQYF. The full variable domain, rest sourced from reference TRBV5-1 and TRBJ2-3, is KAGVTQTPRYLIKTRGQQVTLSCSPISGHRSVSWYQQTPGQGLQFLFEYFSETQRNKGNFPGRFSGRQFSNSRSEMNVSTLELGDSALYLCASSATGDTQYFGPGTRLTVL.